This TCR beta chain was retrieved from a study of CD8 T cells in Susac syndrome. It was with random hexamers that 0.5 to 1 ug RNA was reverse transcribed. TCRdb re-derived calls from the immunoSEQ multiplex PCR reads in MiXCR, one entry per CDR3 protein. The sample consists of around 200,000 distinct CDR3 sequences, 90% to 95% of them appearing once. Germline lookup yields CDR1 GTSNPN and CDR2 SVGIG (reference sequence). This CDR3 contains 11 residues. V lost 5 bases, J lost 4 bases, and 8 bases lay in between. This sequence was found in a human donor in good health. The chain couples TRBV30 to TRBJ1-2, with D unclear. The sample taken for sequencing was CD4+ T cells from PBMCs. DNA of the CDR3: TGTGCCTGGGATGACGGCTATGGCTACACCTTC. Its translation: CAWDDGYGYTF.